Included here is one T cell receptor beta chain sequence, with context. The antigen remains unidentified. This record belongs to a study of T cell repertoires in cytomegalovirus infection. Turning to the study itself: The authors used CMV epitopes that were HLA-C-restricted (recently identified) and HLA-B-restricted (well studied). Study outcomes and limitations: HLA-C-restricted CMV clonotypes gave the most frequent clonotype in two of eight donors. Using cumulative public TCR beta family frequency, the authors identified those who carried CMV together with the relevant HLA.

Germline CDR1 MNHEY, CDR2 SMNVEV (reference sequence). CDR3 length: 15 amino acids. V was cut by 1 base and J by 1 base, with 10 bases left in between. TCRdb recomputed calls from the reads with MiXCR, one row per CDR3 protein. The table includes roughly 120,000 distinct CDR3 sequences, approximately 30% detected once. This TCR was sampled from a human donor in good health (CMV status not recorded). Some clones in this sample may be carry-over from other donors' samples. Sequencing used CD8+ T cells from cultured PBMCs, obtained from culture after CMV antigen stimulation. This chain joins TRBV27 and TRBJ1-1, with D possibly TRBD1 on 5 matching bases. The CDR3 bases are TGTGCCAGCAGTTTATTTCAGGGCCCGAACACTGAAGCTTTCTTT. Its protein is CASSLFQGPNTEAFF.